The 29 T cell receptor beta chains below all came from one sample that was sequenced in a study of siplizumab effects on memory and regulatory T cells. TCRdb's copy holds only in-frame clones and misses some; the assay was immunoSEQ multiplex PCR. This table holds about 72,000 clones, more than 80% found once. The sequenced material came from CD8+ T cells sorted from blood. The source is a human donor in good health.

There are a few counts of this clone. The J gene is TRBJ1-1, the V gene TRBV6-5; D is unclear. The CDR3 is made up of 11 amino acids. In germline, CDR1 is MNHEY, CDR2 SVGAGI. Trimming shortened V by 3 bases and J by 7 bases, and 6 bases separated the two germline ends. The CDR3 spells CASSYGSEAFF. For the CDR3, the DNA is TGTGCCAGCAGTTATGGAAGTGAAGCTTTCTTT.

The J gene is TRBJ2-1, the V gene TRBV4-1; TRBD2 agrees at 12 bases. Per germline, CDR1 MGHRA and CDR2 YSYEKL. The CDR3 covers 14 residues. Trimming at V came to 5 bases and at J to 7 bases, leaving 3 bases not matched to a gene. The CDR3 nucleotides read TGCGCCAGCAGCGTCGGACTAGCGGGGAATGAGCAGTTCTTC. This translates into CASSVGLAGNEQFF.

The V gene is TRBV10-2, the J gene TRBJ1-5; D ambiguous. This CDR3 has 13 residues. V was clipped by 5 bases and J by 3 bases, with 8 bases between them. The germline gives CDR1 WSHSY, CDR2 SAAADI. The DNA for the CDR3 is TGCGCCAGCAGTCCGGGGATCAATCAGCCCCAGCATTTT. Residues: CASSPGINQPQHF.

The gene calls are TRBV6-5 and TRBJ2-3, with D unresolved. Germline V gene lookup returns CDR1 MNHEY and CDR2 SVGAGI. This CDR3 region has 14 residues. The V end lost 10 bases, the J end lost 4 bases, and 18 bases lay between the germline ends. The DNA for the CDR3 is TGTGCCACCCAGTGGAAGGGTCTCTCAGATACGCAGTATTTT. Its translation: CATQWKGLSDTQYF.

CDR3 DNA: TGTGCCAGCAGCTTAGCGGCCCACTCTAACTATGGCTACACCTTC. Protein sequence: CASSLAAHSNYGYTF. V and J are TRBV7-9 and TRBJ1-2; D gene unclear. The CDR3 loop spans 15 amino acids. The germline gives CDR1 SEHNR, CDR2 FQNEAQ (reference sequence). Deletions cut 0 bases from V and 0 bases from J, with 8 bases between.

The chain combines TRBV7-9 with TRBJ2-3; D ambiguous. Trimming took off 1 base at V and 2 bases at J, with 7 bases between the two ends. The CDR3 is 14 amino acids. Per the germline V gene, CDR1 is SEHNR and CDR2 is FQNEAQ (reference sequence). CDR3 sequence (DNA): TGTGCCAGCAGCTTAGTTCAGACCACAGATACGCAGTATTTT. Its translation is CASSLVQTTDTQYF. The full variable domain, completed using reference TRBV7-9 and TRBJ2-3, is DTGVSQNPRHKITKRGQNVTFRCDPISEHNRLYWYRQTLGQGPEFLTYFQNEAQLEKSRLLSDRFSAERPKGSFSTLEIQRTEQGDSAMYLCASSLVQTTDTQYFGPGTRLTVL.

J is TRBJ2-7 and V is TRBV6-6; TRBD1 might be the D (6 bases). Germline values: CDR1 MNHNY, CDR2 SVGAGI (reference sequence). The V and J ends lost 6 bases and 3 bases respectively, with 18 bases between them. CDR3 length: 15 residues. In nucleotides, the CDR3 is TGTGCCAGCAGCTTGTTCCCGGGACATATCTACGAGCAGTACTTC. It codes for CASSLFPGHIYEQYF.

DNA for the CDR3: TGCGCCAGCAGCCACAGACAGGGAATGAACACTGAAGCTTTCTTT. Translation gives CASSHRQGMNTEAFF. The chain links TRBV4-1 to TRBJ1-1, with 7 bases that match TRBD1. This CDR3 contains 15 residues. The V segment lost 3 bases and the J segment 0 bases; nucleotides outside the gene matches: 4. Germline V gene data show CDR1 as MGHRA and CDR2 as YSYEKL.

The chain is built from TRBV19 and TRBJ2-1, with D possibly being TRBD2 (5 bases). Deletions cut 5 bases from V and 2 bases from J, with 10 bases between. The CDR3 spans 14 residues. CDR1 and CDR2 (germline): LNHDA, SQIVND (reference sequence). CDR3 amino acids: CASSPRAAYNEQFF. DNA for the CDR3: TGTGCCAGTAGTCCGAGGGCGGCCTACAATGAGCAGTTCTTC.

This clone occurred a few times. The junction departs from the called germline gene at one end, perhaps through a read error. The chain carries TRBV7-9 and TRBJ2-1, with 10 bases matching TRBD1. The CDR3 contains 15 residues. The germline V gene encodes CDR1 SEHNR and CDR2 FQNEAQ (reference sequence). The CDR3 protein is CASTLGTGDLNEQFF. The CDR3 nucleotides are TGTGCCAGCACCTTAGGGACAGGGGACCTCAATGAGCAGTTCTTC.

In its sample, this clone is medium-sized (0.01 to 0.1%). The V call is TRBV5-5, the J call TRBJ2-3; the match to TRBD2 covers 7 bases. The length of the CDR3 is 16 residues. V trimming: 4 bases; J trimming: 0 bases; junction bases outside the gene matches: 8. Germline assignment: CDR1 SGHKS and CDR2 YYEKEE (reference sequence). The CDR3 coding sequence is TGTGCCAGCAGCGATTCAGCGGGGCCAAGCACAGATACGCAGTATTTT. It codes for CASSDSAGPSTDTQYF.

V gene TRBV6-1 combines with J gene TRBJ2-5; 11 bases are shared with TRBD2. This CDR3 has 15 amino acids. The germline CDR1 and CDR2 sequences are MNHNS and SASEGT. With V trimmed by 4 bases and J by 4 bases, 5 bases remained unmatched. This chain's CDR3 is CASSALAGALETQYF. CDR3 bases: TGTGCCAGCAGTGCACTAGCGGGAGCTTTAGAGACCCAGTACTTC.

This clone was counted a single time. The gene calls are TRBV6-1 and TRBJ2-1, with a weak D call TRBD1 (5 bases). From germline, CDR1 is MNHNS and CDR2 SASEGT. The ends were cut back, 2 bases at V and 9 bases at J, with 17 bases in the middle. CDR3 size: 15 residues. DNA for the CDR3: TGTGCCAGCAGTGAATTGGAGAGCCTTAGGGGTGAGCAGTTCTTC. This gives the protein CASSELESLRGEQFF.

The chain carries TRBV5-6 and TRBJ1-5, with D possibly being TRBD1 (6 bases). The germline V gene has CDR1 SGHDT and CDR2 YYEEEE. The V end lost 4 bases, the J end lost 7 bases, and 18 bases lay between the germline ends. The CDR3 consists of 15 residues. The CDR3 is CASSLVGGAEQPQHF. For the CDR3, the DNA is TGTGCCAGCAGCCTTGTCGGGGGGGCAGAACAGCCCCAGCATTTT.

The rearrangement joins TRBV27 to TRBJ2-2; weak D call: TRBD2 (5 bases). Trimming pared 3 bases from V and 7 bases from J, leaving 15 bases between. This CDR3 comprises 15 residues. Germline-derived CDR1 and CDR2 are MNHEY and SMNVEV (reference sequence). CDR3 sequence: CASSFSRASGGELFF. The DNA of the CDR3 is TGTGCCAGCAGTTTTTCGCGGGCCTCGGGCGGGGAGCTGTTTTTT.

The chain combines TRBV5-5 with TRBJ1-2; TRBD1 might be the D (5 bases). The CDR3 loop spans 13 amino acids. The ends were cut back, 2 bases at V and 5 bases at J, with 10 bases in the middle. Per the germline V gene, CDR1 is SGHKS and CDR2 is YYEKEE (reference sequence). CDR3 region: CASSFGAGYGYTF. CDR3 sequence (DNA): TGTGCCAGCAGCTTCGGGGCCGGGTATGGCTACACCTTC.

The V and J genes are TRBV5-1 and TRBJ2-3; TRBD1 or TRBD2 may be the D gene (5 bases each). This CDR3 spans 13 amino acids. From germline, CDR1 is SGHRS and CDR2 YFSETQ. V was trimmed by 3 bases and J by 3 bases, leaving 8 bases between them. The CDR3 loop is CASSSGTTDTQYF. The CDR3 DNA is TGCGCCAGCAGCTCCGGGACGACAGATACGCAGTATTTT.

The chain has TRBV29-1 and TRBJ1-2; D remains ambiguous. With 3 bases removed from V and 5 bases from J, the gap between germline ends came to 13 bases. The germline gives CDR1 SQVTM, CDR2 ANQGSEA. CDR3 size: 13 residues. Here the CDR3 reads CSVESGLRYGYTF. The DNA for the CDR3 is TGCAGCGTTGAGAGCGGTTTACGGTATGGCTACACCTTC.

V gene TRBV19 combines with J gene TRBJ2-2; D might be TRBD1 (5 bases). The CDR3 is 14 amino acids. Germline lookup yields CDR1 LNHDA and CDR2 SQIVND (reference sequence). The germline V and J ends were trimmed by 7 bases and 6 bases, with 15 bases remaining between them. The CDR3 DNA reads as TGTGCCAGTACACAGCCCCCAGGGTCCGGGGAGCTGTTTTTT. Protein: CASTQPPGSGELFF.

The CDR3 region has the DNA TGTGCCAGCAGTGAAGCGCTGGAGAGCTTGAACACTGAAGCTTTCTTT. Residues: CASSEALESLNTEAFF. The chain has TRBV6-1 and TRBJ1-1; D call uncertain. The CDR3 is made up of 16 amino acids. CDR1 MNHNS and CDR2 SASEGT come from the germline V gene. V lost 0 bases and J lost 0, with 11 bases in between.

The CDR3 DNA reads TGTGCCAGCAGCCCAAGATTATATGGCTACACCTTC. It encodes CASSPRLYGYTF. V usage is TRBV7-2 and J usage is TRBJ1-2; D remains ambiguous. V was trimmed by 5 bases and J by 5 bases, leaving 9 bases between them. Germline CDR1 reads SGHTA; CDR2 reads FQGNSA. CDR3 length: 12 residues.

The rearrangement uses TRBV5-1 and TRBJ2-1, with 8 bases that match TRBD1. Per the germline V gene, CDR1 is SGHRS and CDR2 is YFSETQ. CDR3 length equals 15 residues. V was clipped by 5 bases and J by 2 bases; unmatched bases: 6. The CDR3 DNA is TGCGCCAGCAGGTCTCGACAGGGGCCCTACAATGAGCAGTTCTTC. Translation: CASRSRQGPYNEQFF.

Turning to this clone: The junction departs from the called germline gene at one end, perhaps through a read error. The chain recombines TRBV6-5 with TRBJ2-3; TRBD2 matches 9 bases. Germline CDR1 is MNHEY and CDR2 is SVGAGI. CDR3 length: 16 amino acids. The CDR3 nucleotides are TGTGCCAGCAGGTACTCGCGGGGGGGTACCACAGATACGCAGTATTTT. The encoded protein is CASRYSRGGTTDTQYF.

The chain recombines TRBV5-4 with TRBJ2-1; 7 bases map to TRBD2. The CDR3 covers 12 residues. J gave up 9 bases and V 2 bases, and 2 bases lay outside the gene matches. Germline loops: CDR1 SGHNT, CDR2 YYREEE (reference sequence). The CDR3 DNA follows: TGTGCCAGCAGCTTTACTAGCGCTGAGCAGTTCTTC. This gives the protein CASSFTSAEQFF.

V is TRBV7-9 and J is TRBJ1-1; 7 bases line up with TRBD1. Germline V gene sequence: CDR1 SEHNR, CDR2 FQNEAQ (reference sequence). The CDR3 covers 14 residues. The V and J ends lost 5 bases and 1 base, in that order; junction bases with no gene match: 4. The DNA of the CDR3 is TGTGCCAGCAGCATAGGACAGGAGAACACTGAAGCTTTCTTT. Its translation: CASSIGQENTEAFF.

The chain links TRBV15 to TRBJ2-3; D is ambiguous. CDR1 and CDR2 from the germline V gene are LNHNV and YYDKDF (reference sequence). V lost 0 bases to trimming and J lost 3 bases, with 4 bases between them. This CDR3 contains 13 residues. CDR3 amino acids: CATSRDLTDTQYF. The CDR3 DNA sequence: TGTGCCACCAGCAGAGATCTAACAGATACGCAGTATTTT.

The chain employs TRBV5-6 and TRBJ2-5; D gene unclear. The CDR3 loop spans 13 amino acids. The germline V gene encodes CDR1 SGHDT and CDR2 YYEEEE. The V and J ends lost 1 base and 2 bases respectively, with 6 bases between them. The CDR3 nucleotides are TGTGCCAGCAGCTTGTGGCTTCAAGAGACCCAGTACTTC. Its protein is CASSLWLQETQYF.

This clone appeared a single time. The rearrangement uses TRBV5-5 and TRBJ2-2, with no clear D. Germline V gene lookup returns CDR1 SGHKS and CDR2 YYEKEE (reference sequence). The CDR3 is 15 amino acids. With 4 bases removed from V and 4 bases from J, the gap between germline ends came to 14 bases. The DNA for the CDR3 is TGTGCCAGCAGCCTCGACCTTCGAGTCACCGGGGAGCTGTTTTTT. Amino acid sequence: CASSLDLRVTGELFF.

V is TRBV4-1 and J is TRBJ1-4; D gene uncertain. Germline loops: CDR1 MGHRA, CDR2 YSYEKL. Trimming cost V 0 bases and J 5 bases, with 13 bases left between them. The CDR3 has 16 amino acids. CDR3 amino acids: CASSQDRAGENEKLFF. In DNA, the CDR3 is TGCGCCAGCAGCCAAGATCGGGCAGGAGAGAATGAAAAACTGTTTTTT.